What follows are 16 T cell receptor beta chains derived from one specimen sequenced in a study of cytomegalovirus exposure and HLA in healthy donors (TCRdb year 2017). The protocol used for the library was the immunoSEQ multiplex PCR assay. TCRdb holds this immuneACCESS table with in-frame rearrangements only. Some clones are missing; in checked studies, unresolved V genes explain under half, and the rest has no known cause. A total of 100,000 to 130,000 clones appear in this sample, about 85% of them only once. The top ten clones comprise 3% to 3.5% of the sample. Specimen: PBMCs. These receptors originate from a young woman in good health and CMV-seronegative.

The genes are TRBV27 and TRBJ2-6; 7 bases map to TRBD1. The CDR3 runs 19 residues. V gave up 1 base and J gave up 0 bases; unmatched junction bases: 9. Germline CDR1 MNHEY, CDR2 SMNVEV (reference sequence). CDR3 nucleotides: TGTGCCAGCAGTTTATTTGGAGGCAGGGGGAGCTCTGGGGCCAACGTCCTGACTTTC. Translation: CASSLFGGRGSSGANVLTF.

This clone has just one count. CDR3 loop: CASSRERDNQETQYF. CDR3 DNA sequence: TGTGCCAGCAGTCGAGAACGGGACAATCAAGAGACCCAGTACTTC. The chain is built from TRBV2 and TRBJ2-5, with a tentative D call TRBD1 (6 bases). The V and J ends lost 5 bases and 2 bases respectively, with 15 bases between them. This CDR3 spans 15 amino acids. Germline V lookup: CDR1 SNHLY, CDR2 FYNNEI.

The rearrangement links TRBV7-9 to TRBJ1-1; 8 bases are a match to TRBD1. The CDR3 loop spans 15 amino acids. Germline trimming cut 5 bases from V and 0 bases from J; bases unmatched to any gene: 5. CDR1 is SEHNR, CDR2 FQNEAQ, per germline (reference sequence). This CDR3 is CASSPATGVNTEAFF. The CDR3 DNA reads TGTGCCAGCAGCCCTGCGACAGGGGTGAACACTGAAGCTTTCTTT.

The chain recombines TRBV4-1 with TRBJ1-4; D ambiguous. The germline V and J ends were trimmed by 2 bases and 8 bases, with 18 bases remaining between them. The CDR3 length is 16 residues. CDR1 and CDR2 from the germline V gene are MGHRA and YSYEKL. CDR3 bases: TGCGCCAGCAGCCAATCCGACCGGGTGACGATCGAAAAACTGTTTTTT. Its translation is CASSQSDRVTIEKLFF.

The rearrangement joins TRBV11-3 to TRBJ2-7; tentatively, D is TRBD1 (6 bases). The CDR3 spans 13 residues. Trimming stripped 5 bases from V and 6 bases from J, with 14 bases between. Germline V CDR1 and CDR2: SGHNT, YENEEA. The DNA for the CDR3 is TGTGCCAGCAGCGCAGGGGTGTTTGGCGAGCAGTACTTC. As protein: CASSAGVFGEQYF. The variable domain in full, with the rest retrieved from reference TRBV11-3 and TRBJ2-7, is EAGVVQSPRYKIIEKKQPVAFWCNPISGHNTLYWYLQNLGQGPELLIRYENEEAVDDSQLPKDRFSAERLKGVDSTLKIQPAELGDSAVYLCASSAGVFGEQYFGPGTRLTVT.

The CDR3 DNA sequence: TGTGCCAGCAGCCCCGAAGCCTTTACCTATGGCTACACCTTC. Translated, it gives CASSPEAFTYGYTF. The rearrangement links TRBV5-8 to TRBJ1-2; D gene unclear. V was cut by 4 bases and J by 4 bases, with 14 bases left in between. Germline CDR1 is SGHTS and CDR2 is YDEGEE. CDR3 length: 14 residues. The whole variable domain, remainder taken from reference TRBV5-8 and TRBJ1-2, is EAGVTQSPTHLIKTRGQQATLRCSPISGHTSVYWYQQALGLGLQFLLWYDEGEERNRGNFPPRFSGRQFPNYSSELNVNALELEDSALYLCASSPEAFTYGYTFGSGTRLTVV.

The rearrangement joins TRBV30 to TRBJ2-7; 16 positions agree with TRBD2. Germline values: CDR1 GTSNPN, CDR2 SVGIG (reference sequence). The J segment lost 6 bases and the V segment lost 8 bases, leaving 7 bases of the junction unmatched. The CDR3 covers 14 residues. The CDR3 region is CAGTSGGVVGEQYF. The CDR3 nucleotides read TGTGCCGGGACTAGCGGGGGGGTAGTCGGCGAGCAGTACTTC.

The chain is built from TRBV7-9 and TRBJ2-3, with 9 bases aligning to TRBD1. The CDR3 extends over 17 amino acids. The germline CDR1 and CDR2 sequences are SEHNR and FQNEAQ (reference sequence). The trim removed 4 bases at V and 4 bases at J, leaving 12 bases unmatched. The DNA for the CDR3 is TGTGCCAGCAGCTCACTCCGGGACAGGGTTCCGGCAGATACGCAGTATTTT. This sequence encodes CASSSLRDRVPADTQYF.

The V and J genes are TRBV11-2 and TRBJ1-1, with D tentatively TRBD1 (6 bases). V shed 0 bases and J shed 7 bases, with 9 bases lying between them. The CDR3 contains 13 residues. Germline assignment: CDR1 SGHAT and CDR2 FQNNGV. CDR3 loop: CASSLDRGIEAFF. The DNA of the CDR3 is TGTGCCAGCAGCTTAGACAGGGGTATTGAAGCTTTCTTT. Based on the CDR3 plus reference TRBV11-2 and TRBJ1-1, the full variable domain is EAGVAQSPRYKIIEKRQSVAFWCNPISGHATLYWYQQILGQGPKLLIQFQNNGVVDDSQLPKDRFSAERLKGVDSTLKIQPAKLEDSAVYLCASSLDRGIEAFFGQGTRLTVV.

The chain combines TRBV6-1 with TRBJ1-5; D perhaps matches TRBD1 (6 bases). V was shortened by 4 bases and J by 0 bases, with 10 bases between the two germline ends. Looked up from germline, CDR1 is MNHNS and CDR2 is SASEGT. The length of the CDR3 is 15 residues. CDR3 DNA: TGTGCCAGCAGTGCCAACAGGGCTAGCAATCAGCCCCAGCATTTT. Translated: CASSANRASNQPQHF.

V and J are TRBV6-1 and TRBJ1-2, with TRBD1 matching 9 bases. Germline-derived CDR1 and CDR2 are MNHNS and SASEGT. The J segment lost 6 bases and the V segment lost 3 bases, leaving 8 bases of the junction unmatched. This CDR3 spans 15 amino acids. The CDR3 spells CASSDKTGGADGYTF. The CDR3 nucleotides read TGTGCCAGCAGTGACAAGACAGGGGGAGCCGATGGCTACACCTTC.

CDR3 sequence (DNA): TGTGCCAGCAGTGAAGCGCCAACTTATTCCTACAATGAGCAGTTCTTC. It encodes CASSEAPTYSYNEQFF. This chain links TRBV2 with TRBJ2-1; D gene uncertain. CDR1 and CDR2 from the germline V gene are SNHLY and FYNNEI. Trimming left V 0 bases short and J 1 base short, with 10 bases between. The CDR3 extends over 16 amino acids. Together with reference TRBV2 and TRBJ2-1, the CDR3 gives the full variable domain: EPEVTQTPSHQVTQMGQEVILRCVPISNHLYFYWYRQILGQKVEFLVSFYNNEISEKSEIFDDQFSVERPDGSNFTLKIRSTKLEDSAMYFCASSEAPTYSYNEQFFGPGTRLTVL.

This clone is a singleton in its sample. The rearrangement uses TRBV27 and TRBJ2-7; 9 bases align to TRBD1. This CDR3 has 17 amino acids. Trimming took 1 base from V and 7 from J; bases not matched to a gene: 14. The germline V gene encodes CDR1 MNHEY and CDR2 SMNVEV (reference sequence). CDR3 in DNA: TGTGCCAGCAGTTTATTTCAGGGCGACAGGGGGACGGGTGAGCAGTACTTC. The encoded protein is CASSLFQGDRGTGEQYF.

This chain uses TRBV2 with TRBJ1-5; D is undetermined. Trimming left V 7 bases short and J 1 base short, with 11 bases between. This CDR3 comprises 14 residues. The germline gives CDR1 SNHLY, CDR2 FYNNEI. For the CDR3, the DNA is TGTGCCAGCAATTGGGCAAGGAGCAATCAGCCCCAGCATTTT. The encoded protein is CASNWARSNQPQHF.

V is TRBV2 and J is TRBJ2-3; 8 bases line up with TRBD1. Germline V gene sequence: CDR1 SNHLY, CDR2 FYNNEI. V trimming: 6 bases; J trimming: 1 base; junction bases outside the gene matches: 3. This CDR3 is built from 14 residues. CDR3 DNA sequence: TGTGCCAGCAGATCGGGACAGGGCACAGATACGCAGTATTTT. It encodes CASRSGQGTDTQYF.

This clone came up once. The chain joins TRBV7-2 to TRBJ2-5; no definite D call. This CDR3 is 11 amino acids long. The ends were cut back, 5 bases at V and 1 base at J, with 2 bases in the middle. Germline V gene data show CDR1 as SGHTA and CDR2 as FQGNSA. CDR3: CASSLQETQYF. CDR3 sequence (DNA): TGTGCCAGCAGCCTCCAAGAGACCCAGTACTTC. Based on the CDR3 plus reference TRBV7-2 and TRBJ2-5, the full variable domain is GAGVSQSPSNKVTEKGKDVELRCDPISGHTALYWYRQSLGQGLEFLIYFQGNSAPDKSGLPSDRFSAERTGGSVSTLTIQRTQQEDSAVYLCASSLQETQYFGPGTRLLVL.